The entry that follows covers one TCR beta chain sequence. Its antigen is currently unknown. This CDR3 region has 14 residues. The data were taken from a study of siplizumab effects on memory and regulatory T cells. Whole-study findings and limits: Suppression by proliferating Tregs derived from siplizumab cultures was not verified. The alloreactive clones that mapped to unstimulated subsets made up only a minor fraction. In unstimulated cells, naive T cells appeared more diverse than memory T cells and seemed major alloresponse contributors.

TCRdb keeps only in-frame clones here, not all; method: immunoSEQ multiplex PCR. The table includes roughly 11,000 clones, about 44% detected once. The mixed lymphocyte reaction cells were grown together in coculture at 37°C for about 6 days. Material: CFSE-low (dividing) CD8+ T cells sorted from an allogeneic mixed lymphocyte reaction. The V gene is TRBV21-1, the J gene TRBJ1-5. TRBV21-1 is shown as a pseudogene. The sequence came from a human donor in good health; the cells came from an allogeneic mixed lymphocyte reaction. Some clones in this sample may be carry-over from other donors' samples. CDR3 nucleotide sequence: TGTGCCAGCAGCAAAGCAGGTGGCAATCAGCCCCAGCATTTT. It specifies CASSKAGGNQPQHF.